These 29 T cell receptor beta chains were sequenced from one sample in a study of regulatory T cells in long-lasting Graves disease. Time point given: newly diagnosed GD, antithyroid drugs for less than 3 months. PBMCs provided the RNA from which the TCR library was made. Both iRepertoire HTBI primers and Arm-PCR of CDR3 regions were used to build the TCR beta libraries. TCRdb re-derived calls from the multiplex PCR reads in MiXCR, one entry per CDR3 protein. The sample consists of approximately 470,000 distinct CDR3 sequences, 15% to 20% of them appearing once. These same records also appear under a second study, on T cells in Graves' hyperthyroidism and ophthalmopathy.

The material sequenced was peripheral blood mononuclear cells (PBMCs), taken at new diagnosis, from a patient treated with antithyroid drugs. The receptors were gathered from a man aged 40-55 years with Graves disease.

This clonotype was seen ten or more times. The chain carries TRBV27 and TRBJ2-7; possible D gene TRBD2, 6 bases. Germline values: CDR1 MNHEY, CDR2 SMNVEV (reference sequence). This CDR3 comprises 13 residues. Trimming left V 6 bases short and J 3 bases short, with 12 bases between. The CDR3 sequence is CASRIARGYEQYF. The CDR3 region has the DNA TGTGCCAGCAGGATCGCGCGGGGCTACGAGCAGTACTTC.

This clonotype has a count of ten or more. The gene calls are TRBV3-1 and TRBJ2-7, with a possible D match to TRBD1 (6 bases). V lost 6 bases and J lost 0, with 12 bases in between. The germline V gene encodes CDR1 LGHDT and CDR2 YNNKEL (reference sequence). The CDR3 is 14 residues long. The CDR3 sequence is CASSRTESSYEQYF. For the CDR3, the DNA is TGTGCCAGCAGTCGGACAGAGAGCTCCTACGAGCAGTACTTC.

J is TRBJ1-6 and V is TRBV4-1; 8 positions match TRBD1. Germline V CDR1 and CDR2: MGHRA, YSYEKL. The J segment lost 8 bases and the V segment lost 3 bases, leaving 6 bases of the junction unmatched. The CDR3 is 15 residues long. CDR3: CASSQADRVYSPLHF. CDR3 DNA sequence: TGCGCCAGCAGCCAGGCGGACAGGGTGTATTCACCCCTCCACTTT.

This clonotype was recorded a few times. The chain couples TRBV3-1 to TRBJ2-1; D gene ambiguous. This CDR3 has 16 residues. Germline V gives CDR1 LGHDT, CDR2 YNNKEL (reference sequence). V was cut by 4 bases and J by 0 bases, with 13 bases left in between. This chain's CDR3 is CASSLLGRSSYNEQFF. CDR3 coding DNA: TGTGCCAGCAGCCTGCTTGGGCGGAGCTCCTACAATGAGCAGTTCTTC.

For this clonotype: A much larger clone differs from this one at a single base, so this may be a read error. V is TRBV5-1 and J is TRBJ1-4, with D unresolved. Trimming took 4 bases from V and 3 from J, leaving 10 bases between them. The CDR3 is made up of 14 amino acids. Germline loops: CDR1 SGHRS, CDR2 YFSETQ. The CDR3 sequence: CASSTRTANEKLFF. In DNA, the CDR3 is TGCGCCAGCAGCACCAGAACAGCTAATGAAAAACTGTTTTTT.

Note on this clonotype: Just one base apart from a much larger clone, this may be a read error. Since no conserved phenylalanine or tryptophan closes the CDR3, a read error is the likely cause. This rearrangement joins TRBV30 to TRBJ2-1; D remains ambiguous. The CDR3 is made up of 14 amino acids. Trimming pared 2 bases from V and 2 bases from J, leaving 10 bases between. Per the germline V gene, CDR1 is GTSNPN and CDR2 is SVGIG (reference sequence). For the CDR3, the DNA is TGTGCCTGGAGTTTCGCTGGAACCTACAATGAGCAGTTCCTC. Encoded protein: CAWSFAGTYNEQFL.

The chain carries TRBV27 and TRBJ1-4, with 7 bases matching TRBD1. The CDR3 consists of 15 residues. J lost 8 bases, V lost 8 bases, and 14 bases had no gene match. The germline V gene has CDR1 MNHEY and CDR2 SMNVEV (reference sequence). CDR3 protein: CASRAQGGGGEKLFF. DNA for the CDR3: TGTGCCAGCCGGGCCCAGGGGGGGGGCGGCGAAAAACTGTTTTTT.

This clonotype was recorded at least ten times. The chain carries TRBV28 and TRBJ2-5; perhaps D is TRBD1 or TRBD2 (5 bases each). The germline gives CDR1 MDHEN, CDR2 SYDVKM. The CDR3 runs 15 residues. V lost 5 bases and J 4 bases, leaving 17 bases between the germline ends. CDR3 region: CASSTPGPRRETQYF. CDR3 nucleotides: TGTGCCAGCAGTACTCCGGGGCCGAGACGAGAGACCCAGTACTTC. Using reference TRBV28 and TRBJ2-5 for the parts outside the CDR3, the full variable domain is DVKVTQSSRYLVKRTGEKVFLECVQDMDHENMFWYRQDPGLGLRLIYFSYDVKMKEKGDIPEGYSVSREKKERFSLILESASTNQTSMYLCASSTPGPRRETQYFGPGTRLLVL.

This clonotype has just a few counts. This chain joins TRBV20-1 and TRBJ2-5; 7 bases are shared with TRBD2. The germline CDR1 and CDR2 sequences are DFQATT and SNEGSKA (reference sequence). V shed 3 bases and J 5 bases; nucleotides not matched to a gene: 12. The CDR3 is made up of 15 amino acids. CDR3 nucleotide sequence: TGCAGTGCTAGCCCCTTTGCGGGAGACTCGGAGACCCAGTACTTC. Translating gives CSASPFAGDSETQYF.

The gene calls are TRBV20-1 and TRBJ1-2; no reliable D call. The CDR3 has 13 residues. Germline values: CDR1 DFQATT, CDR2 SNEGSKA (reference sequence). Trimming removed 3 bases at V and 3 bases at J, with 11 bases between. CDR3 residues: CSASSPLDYGYTF. The DNA for the CDR3 is TGCAGTGCTAGCTCCCCATTGGACTATGGCTACACCTTC.

Worth noting for this clonotype: Mismatch with germline at one junction end may stem from a read error. V gene TRBV20-1 combines with J gene TRBJ1-1; 7 bases line up with TRBD1. The CDR3 extends over 17 amino acids. Germline loops: CDR1 DFQATT, CDR2 SNEGSKA (reference sequence). The CDR3 region has the DNA TGCAGCGCTAGAGGTCAGAGGGGGCGCAATAGGGACACTGAAGCTTTCTTT. As protein: CSARGQRGRNRDTEAFF.

The chain combines TRBV9 with TRBJ2-3; D uncertain. This CDR3 spans 15 amino acids. Germline CDR1 is SGDLS and CDR2 is YYNGEE. Trimming took 0 bases from V and 0 from J, leaving 8 bases between them. This CDR3 is CASSVVGTSTDTQYF. As DNA, the CDR3 is TGTGCCAGCAGCGTAGTCGGTACCAGCACAGATACGCAGTATTTT. Using reference TRBV9 and TRBJ2-3 for the parts outside the CDR3, the full variable domain is DSGVTQTPKHLITATGQRVTLRCSPRSGDLSVYWYQQSLDQGLQFLIQYYNGEERAKGNILERFSAQQFPDLHSELNLSSLELGDSALYFCASSVVGTSTDTQYFGPGTRLTVL.

The V gene is TRBV28, the J gene TRBJ2-7; 14 nucleotides line up with TRBD2. CDR3 length equals 17 residues. Germline V gives CDR1 MDHEN, CDR2 SYDVKM. The trim removed 10 bases at V and 6 bases at J, leaving 17 bases unmatched. The CDR3 nucleotides read TGTGCCACCGAGGGACTAGCGGGAGTTGGTTTGTCCGCCGAGCAGTACTTC. Its translation: CATEGLAGVGLSAEQYF.

This chain connects TRBV6-5 to TRBJ2-6, with D possibly TRBD1 on 5 matching bases. The CDR3 is made up of 17 amino acids. Germline loops: CDR1 MNHEY, CDR2 SVGAGI. V dropped 2 bases and J dropped 1 base, with 12 bases sitting between them. CDR3 sequence reads: CASSYGALGSGANVLTF. Written as DNA, the CDR3 is TGTGCCAGCAGTTACGGGGCTCTCGGGTCTGGGGCCAACGTCCTGACTTTC.

A note on this clonotype: A much larger clone differs by one base, so this may be a read error. The chain links TRBV28 to TRBJ1-5; no definite D call. The germline gives CDR1 MDHEN, CDR2 SYDVKM. V lost 3 bases, J lost 6 bases, and 12 bases lay in between. The CDR3 consists of 14 residues. The CDR3: CASSFPLTSQPQHF. CDR3 DNA: TGTGCCAGCAGTTTCCCCCTCACTAGTCAGCCCCAGCATTTT.

A few counts support this clonotype. A much larger clone lies a single base off, so this may be a read error. The rearrangement links TRBV5-1 to TRBJ2-1, with TRBD2 identical over 13 bases. The CDR3 sequence is 14 residues long. In germline, CDR1 is SGHRS, CDR2 YFSETQ. The CDR3 region is CASSSLAGGNGQFF. The CDR3 bases are TGCGCCAGCAGCTCACTAGCGGGAGGGAATGGGCAGTTCTTC.

This clonotype was detected ten times or more. The chain joins TRBV29-1 to TRBJ1-1, with D possibly TRBD1 on 5 matching bases. Trimming took off 4 bases at V and 5 bases at J, with 17 bases between the two ends. CDR1 and CDR2 (germline): SQVTM, ANQGSEA. This CDR3 is 14 amino acids long. This CDR3 reads CSVVGEGLGTEAFF. In DNA, the CDR3 is TGCAGCGTTGTGGGGGAGGGGTTGGGGACTGAAGCTTTCTTT.

This clonotype was observed many times. The genes are TRBV6-1 and TRBJ2-7; 9 bases are shared with TRBD1. This CDR3 spans 14 amino acids. Germline values: CDR1 MNHNS, CDR2 SASEGT. V gave up 6 bases and J gave up 2 bases; unmatched junction bases: 5. The CDR3 sequence: CASRDRGLTYEQYF. CDR3 nucleotides: TGTGCCAGCAGGGACAGGGGCCTCACCTACGAGCAGTACTTC.

V is TRBV7-2 and J is TRBJ2-1; a weak D match, TRBD2 (6 bases). V dropped 5 bases and J dropped 6 bases, with 20 bases sitting between them. Germline CDR1 and CDR2: SGHTA and FQGNSA. CDR3 length equals 16 residues. CDR3 nucleotides: TGTGCCAGCAGCCAGTGGGGGGTTTTTGGCCCCAATGAGCAGTTCTTC. Protein product: CASSQWGVFGPNEQFF.

This clonotype has at least ten counts. This chain links TRBV7-2 with TRBJ2-5; 10 bases are a match to TRBD1. V was clipped by 5 bases and J by 5 bases; unmatched bases: 8. This CDR3 has 15 amino acids. Germline CDR1 is SGHTA and CDR2 is FQGNSA. CDR3 nucleotide sequence: TGTGCCAGCAGCCTCAGACAGGGGGCGCGGGAGACCCAGTACTTC. Translating gives CASSLRQGARETQYF.

This clonotype has ten or more counts. The rearrangement links TRBV6-5 to TRBJ2-5; 10 bases match TRBD2. Germline CDR1 reads MNHEY; CDR2 reads SVGAGI. There are 16 residues in the CDR3. J lost 5 bases, V lost 2 bases, and 8 bases had no gene match. The CDR3 DNA sequence: TGTGCCAGCAGTTACAAGAGACTAGCGGGTAGGGAGACCCAGTACTTC. This encodes CASSYKRLAGRETQYF.

The rearrangement joins TRBV30 to TRBJ1-3; unclear D gene. Deletions cut 5 bases from V and 4 bases from J, with 18 bases between. Germline assignment: CDR1 GTSNPN and CDR2 SVGIG (reference sequence). The CDR3 extends over 15 amino acids. CDR3 DNA sequence: TGTGCCTGGGACGGCCCGGGCGGATCCGGAAACACCATATATTTT. It is translated as CAWDGPGGSGNTIYF.

This clonotype was found many times. This chain connects TRBV27 to TRBJ2-3; 7 positions agree with TRBD1. The V gene end was trimmed by 4 bases and the J gene end by 6 bases; junction bases not matched to a gene: 10. The CDR3 consists of 15 residues. Germline V gene data show CDR1 as MNHEY and CDR2 as SMNVEV (reference sequence). The CDR3, as DNA: TGTGCCAGCAGTTCGAGGGGACAGCGCTCGGATACGCAGTATTTT. It translates to CASSSRGQRSDTQYF.

This clonotype was seen a few times. This chain uses TRBV27 with TRBJ2-7; TRBD2 matches 11 bases. This CDR3 region has 17 residues. Germline assignment: CDR1 MNHEY and CDR2 SMNVEV (reference sequence). Trimming removed 1 base from V and 2 bases from J; junction bases left unmatched: 7. CDR3 nucleotide sequence: TGTGCCAGCAGTTTATTCCAATCGGGACTAGCGGCCTACGAGCAGTACTTC. Encoded protein: CASSLFQSGLAAYEQYF.

This clonotype was seen only a few times. CDR3 DNA: TGTGCCATCAGTGAAAAGGGCAAAAGCTCCTATAATTCACCCCTCCACTTT. As protein: CAISEKGKSSYNSPLHF. The genes are TRBV10-3 and TRBJ1-6; no firm D call. The CDR3 covers 17 residues. The V gene lost 3 bases and the J gene lost 0 bases, with 12 bases spanning the gap. The germline V gene has CDR1 ENHRY and CDR2 SYGVKD.

The rearrangement uses TRBV20-1 and TRBJ1-1; D is unclear. Germline-derived CDR1 and CDR2 are DFQATT and SNEGSKA (reference sequence). V was trimmed by 0 bases and J by 5 bases, leaving 13 bases between them. This CDR3 comprises 14 residues. CDR3 protein: CSARDSSGGTEAFF. CDR3 DNA: TGCAGTGCTAGAGATTCGTCAGGCGGAACTGAAGCTTTCTTT.

This clonotype was seen ten or more times. The genes are TRBV6-1 and TRBJ1-1, with unresolved D. There are 15 residues in the CDR3. CDR1 and CDR2 (germline): MNHNS, SASEGT. Trimming took 8 bases from V and 4 from J, leaving 20 bases between them. Here the CDR3 reads CASGTAPSFFTEAFF. DNA for the CDR3: TGTGCCAGCGGTACAGCGCCTAGTTTTTTCACTGAAGCTTTCTTT.

This clonotype was counted at least ten times. This chain joins TRBV20-1 and TRBJ2-7; TRBD2 matches 10 bases. Germline assignment: CDR1 DFQATT and CDR2 SNEGSKA (reference sequence). Unmatched junction bases numbered 17, after V lost 3 bases and J lost 6 bases. This CDR3 is built from 17 residues. The CDR3 loop reads CSARGLARLEGPGEQYF. CDR3 nucleotide sequence: TGCAGTGCTAGGGGACTAGCGAGACTAGAAGGTCCGGGCGAGCAGTACTTC.

At least ten counts were recorded for this clonotype. This rearrangement joins TRBV28 to TRBJ1-4; D gene ambiguous. Trimming pared 3 bases from V and 0 bases from J, leaving 17 bases between. The length of the CDR3 is 18 residues. Germline values: CDR1 MDHEN, CDR2 SYDVKM. Here the CDR3 reads CASSFLGSQVATNEKLFF. CDR3 coding DNA: TGTGCCAGCAGTTTTCTCGGGAGCCAGGTCGCAACTAATGAAAAACTGTTTTTT.